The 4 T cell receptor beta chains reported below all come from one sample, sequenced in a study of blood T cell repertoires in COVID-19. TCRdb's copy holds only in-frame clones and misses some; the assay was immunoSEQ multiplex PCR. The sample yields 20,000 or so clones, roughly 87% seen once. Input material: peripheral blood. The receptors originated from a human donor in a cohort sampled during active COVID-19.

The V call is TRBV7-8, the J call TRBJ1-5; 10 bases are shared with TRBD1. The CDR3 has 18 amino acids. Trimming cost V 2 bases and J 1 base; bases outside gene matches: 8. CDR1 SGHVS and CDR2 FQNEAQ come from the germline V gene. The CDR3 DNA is TGTGCCAGCAGCTTACGGGACAGGGGTCTTGGAAGCAATCAGCCCCAGCATTTT. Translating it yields CASSLRDRGLGSNQPQHF.

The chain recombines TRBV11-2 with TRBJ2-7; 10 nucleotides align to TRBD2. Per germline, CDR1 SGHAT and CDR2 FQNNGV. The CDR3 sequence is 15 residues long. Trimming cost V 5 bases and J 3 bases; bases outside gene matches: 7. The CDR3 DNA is TGTGCCAGCAGCAGAACTAGCGGGATTTTCTACGAGCAGTACTTC. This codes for CASSRTSGIFYEQYF. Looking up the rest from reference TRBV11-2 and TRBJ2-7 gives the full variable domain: EAGVAQSPRYKIIEKRQSVAFWCNPISGHATLYWYQQILGQGPKLLIQFQNNGVVDDSQLPKDRFSAERLKGVDSTLKIQPAKLEDSAVYLCASSRTSGIFYEQYFGPGTRLTVT.

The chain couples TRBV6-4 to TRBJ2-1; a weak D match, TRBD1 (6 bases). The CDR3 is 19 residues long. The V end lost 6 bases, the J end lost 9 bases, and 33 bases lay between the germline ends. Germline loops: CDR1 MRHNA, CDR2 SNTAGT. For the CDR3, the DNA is TGTGCCAGCAGCCCTGGGGCAGGGGCAACCCTTCTAAATATGGGTGAGCAGTTCTTC. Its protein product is CASSPGAGATLLNMGEQFF.

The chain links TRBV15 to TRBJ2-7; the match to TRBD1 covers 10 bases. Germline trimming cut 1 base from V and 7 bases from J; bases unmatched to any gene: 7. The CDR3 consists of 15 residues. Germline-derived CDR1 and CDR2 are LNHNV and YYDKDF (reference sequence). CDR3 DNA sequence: TGTGCCACCAGCAGAGGACAGGGGGCGCGGGGTGAGCAGTACTTC. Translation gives CATSRGQGARGEQYF.